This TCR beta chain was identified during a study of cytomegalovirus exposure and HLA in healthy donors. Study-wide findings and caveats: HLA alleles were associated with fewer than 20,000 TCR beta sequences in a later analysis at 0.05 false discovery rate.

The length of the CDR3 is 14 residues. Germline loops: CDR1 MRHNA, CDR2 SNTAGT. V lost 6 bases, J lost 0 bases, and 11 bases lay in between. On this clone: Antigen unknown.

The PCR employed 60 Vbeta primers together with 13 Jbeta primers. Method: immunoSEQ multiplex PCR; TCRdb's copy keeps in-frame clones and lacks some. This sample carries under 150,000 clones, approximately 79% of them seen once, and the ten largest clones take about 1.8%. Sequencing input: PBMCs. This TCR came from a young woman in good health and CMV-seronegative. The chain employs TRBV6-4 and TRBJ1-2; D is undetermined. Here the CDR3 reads CASRLAVPNYGYTF. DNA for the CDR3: TGTGCCAGCAGGCTAGCAGTACCTAACTATGGCTACACCTTC.